This T cell receptor beta chain stems from a study of shared clonotypes between healthy human individuals. The method was immunoSEQ multiplex PCR; TCRdb's version includes in-frame clones alone and lacks a portion of them. The table records a few million clones, roughly 92% of them present only once. The CDR3 extends over 14 amino acids. J gave up 5 bases and V 6 bases, and 9 bases lay outside the gene matches. The germline gives CDR1 MNHEY, CDR2 SMNVEV (reference sequence). The receptor comes from a young man in good health. Some clones in this sample may be carry-over from other donors' samples. This chain connects TRBV27 to TRBJ1-1; TRBD1 agrees at 7 bases. Sequencing was done on a sample of naive CD4+ T cells from PBMCs. The subset was: CD45RA+ positively selected. The CDR3 spells CASRLTQQGTEAFF. For the CDR3, the DNA is TGTGCCAGCAGATTAACCCAACAGGGGACTGAAGCTTTCTTT.